This entry lists 17 T cell receptor beta chains sequenced from one sample in a study of T cell responses to AZD1222 COVID-19 vaccine. The protocol was immunoSEQ multiplex PCR, while the TCRdb copy is restricted to in-frame clones and leaves out a portion. The sample holds roughly 70,000 clones, about 89% seen once. The sample in question was peripheral blood, obtained 28 days after the second dose of the MenACWY control vaccine. The source of these receptors is an adult who received the MenACWY meningococcal vaccine as a control.

V gene TRBV15 combines with J gene TRBJ2-2, with a tentative D call TRBD2 (6 bases). Germline assignment: CDR1 LNHNV and CDR2 YYDKDF (reference sequence). Trimming shortened V by 0 bases and J by 6 bases, and 20 bases separated the two germline ends. This CDR3 has 18 residues. The CDR3 DNA reads as TGTGCCACCAGCAGAGATTTGACCCTACTAGCCCAGGCCGGGGAGCTGTTTTTT. It encodes CATSRDLTLLAQAGELFF.

This chain links TRBV5-8 with TRBJ1-3, with 9 bases matching TRBD1. The V and J ends lost 8 bases and 2 bases, in that order; junction bases with no gene match: 14. The CDR3 has 17 residues. CDR1 and CDR2 (germline): SGHTS, YDEGEE. The CDR3 DNA is TGTGCCAGTCTATTTTCCGGGACAGGGTTCCCTGGAAACACCATATATTTT. Translation: CASLFSGTGFPGNTIYF. The full variable domain, in which reference TRBV5-8 and TRBJ1-3 provide the parts outside the CDR3, is EAGVTQSPTHLIKTRGQQATLRCSPISGHTSVYWYQQALGLGLQFLLWYDEGEERNRGNFPPRFSGRQFPNYSSELNVNALELEDSALYLCASLFSGTGFPGNTIYFGEGSWLTVV.

This chain connects TRBV4-2 to TRBJ2-7; 8 bases agree with TRBD1. CDR3 size: 17 residues. Germline V gives CDR1 LGHNA, CDR2 YNFKEQ. V shed 1 base and J 2 bases; nucleotides not matched to a gene: 10. The DNA for the CDR3 is TGTGCCAGCAGCCAAGGGCAGGGGGCCGTCAGCACCTACGAGCAGTACTTC. This encodes CASSQGQGAVSTYEQYF.

This chain links TRBV11-3 with TRBJ2-2; D unresolved. CDR1 SGHNT and CDR2 YENEEA come from the germline V gene. Trimming stripped 1 base from V and 6 bases from J, with 18 bases between. CDR3 size: 17 residues. The CDR3 DNA follows: TGTGCCAGCAGCTTAGGAGGTCGGTGGAGTTCGTCCGGGGAGCTGTTTTTT. Its protein is CASSLGGRWSSSGELFF. Full variable domain (missing parts from reference TRBV11-3 and TRBJ2-2): EAGVVQSPRYKIIEKKQPVAFWCNPISGHNTLYWYLQNLGQGPELLIRYENEEAVDDSQLPKDRFSAERLKGVDSTLKIQPAELGDSAVYLCASSLGGRWSSSGELFFGEGSRLTVL.

The V call is TRBV12-3 or TRBV12-4, the J call TRBJ1-1; D unresolved. Trimming stripped 3 bases from V and 1 base from J, with 6 bases between. This CDR3 region has 13 residues. As DNA, the CDR3 is TGTGCCAGCAGTTTGAATGGGAACACTGAAGCTTTCTTT. This sequence encodes CASSLNGNTEAFF.

This chain uses TRBV6-1 with TRBJ2-1; weak D call: TRBD2 (5 bases). Germline values: CDR1 MNHNS, CDR2 SASEGT. This CDR3 is 14 amino acids long. Trimming cost V 3 bases and J 5 bases, with 11 bases left between them. The CDR3 protein is CASSEASEDNEQFF. The CDR3, as DNA: TGTGCCAGCAGTGAGGCCTCGGAGGACAATGAGCAGTTCTTC.

The chain couples TRBV19 to TRBJ2-1; D is tentatively TRBD1 or TRBD2 (6 bases each). The CDR3 has 16 residues. V was trimmed by 3 bases and J by 2 bases, leaving 14 bases between them. Germline CDR1 LNHDA, CDR2 SQIVND (reference sequence). CDR3 amino acids: CASSIVGGTTYNEQFF. As DNA, the CDR3 is TGTGCCAGTAGTATCGTAGGGGGGACGACCTACAATGAGCAGTTCTTC.

This rearrangement joins TRBV10-1 to TRBJ1-3; D gene uncertain. Germline V gene lookup returns CDR1 WNHNN and CDR2 SYGVQD (reference sequence). The germline V and J ends were trimmed by 4 bases and 2 bases, with 9 bases remaining between them. The CDR3 has 14 amino acids. The chain's CDR3 is CASSGGTPGNTIYF. CDR3 nucleotides: TGCGCCAGCAGTGGAGGAACTCCTGGAAACACCATATATTTT.

The V call is TRBV18, the J call TRBJ1-2, with a weak D call TRBD1 (5 bases). The CDR3 loop spans 14 amino acids. Germline assignment: CDR1 KGHSH and CDR2 LQKENI. V lost 2 bases and J 4 bases, leaving 11 bases between the germline ends. CDR3 sequence reads: CASSPEGNLYGYTF. CDR3 sequence (DNA): TGTGCCAGCTCACCAGAGGGGAACCTCTATGGCTACACCTTC.

The V call is TRBV6-2 or TRBV6-3, the J call TRBJ1-1; no definite D call. The V gene's germline CDR1 is MNHEY and CDR2 SVGEGT. This CDR3 is built from 12 residues. Trimming shortened V by 8 bases and J by 1 base, and 8 bases separated the two germline ends. The CDR3 protein is CASRRRNTEAFF. The CDR3 DNA follows: TGTGCCAGCCGCCGAAGGAACACTGAAGCTTTCTTT.

V gene TRBV5-4 combines with J gene TRBJ1-4, with D unresolved. The germline CDR1 and CDR2 sequences are SGHNT and YYREEE (reference sequence). The V gene lost 0 bases and the J gene lost 7 bases, with 13 bases spanning the gap. CDR3 length equals 15 residues. The CDR3 is CASSLGGAQPEKLFF. CDR3 DNA: TGTGCCAGCAGCTTGGGTGGAGCCCAGCCTGAAAAACTGTTTTTT.

The sample holds one count of this clone. The chain recombines TRBV6-6 with TRBJ1-1; D perhaps matches TRBD1 (5 bases). With 0 bases removed from V and 0 bases from J, the gap between germline ends came to 11 bases. Germline V gene lookup returns CDR1 MNHNY and CDR2 SVGAGI (reference sequence). The CDR3 totals 16 residues. For the CDR3, the DNA is TGTGCCAGCAGTTACTCGATTCCCAGGGTGAACACTGAAGCTTTCTTT. This gives the protein CASSYSIPRVNTEAFF.

The chain recombines TRBV10-3 with TRBJ1-1; 7 nucleotides line up with TRBD1. Trimming at V came to 8 bases and at J to 5 bases, leaving 11 bases not matched to a gene. Germline V CDR1 and CDR2: ENHRY, SYGVKD. The CDR3 runs 14 residues. The CDR3 region is CAIDPKGARTEAFF. Written as DNA, the CDR3 is TGTGCCATCGACCCTAAGGGGGCAAGGACTGAAGCTTTCTTT.

CDR3 DNA sequence: TGTGCCAGCAAACGGGGGCCGACGACCGGGGAGCTGTTTTTT. This encodes CASKRGPTTGELFF. The chain combines TRBV13 with TRBJ2-2, with D tentatively TRBD1 or TRBD2 (6 bases each). Trimming removed 7 bases at V and 5 bases at J, with 14 bases between. Germline V gives CDR1 PRHDT, CDR2 FYEKMQ (reference sequence). The CDR3 contains 14 residues.

The V call is TRBV19, the J call TRBJ2-5, with 8 bases aligning to TRBD1. Germline CDR1 reads LNHDA; CDR2 reads SQIVND (reference sequence). V dropped 5 bases and J dropped 2; count of bases not matched to a gene: 7. This CDR3 is 15 amino acids long. Here the CDR3 reads CASSLTGGAQETQYF. CDR3 sequence (DNA): TGTGCCAGTAGTCTCACAGGGGGTGCTCAAGAGACCCAGTACTTC.

This sequence joins TRBV9 and TRBJ2-5, with D tentatively TRBD1 or TRBD2 (6 bases each). This CDR3 spans 14 amino acids. V dropped 3 bases and J dropped 5 bases, with 14 bases sitting between them. Germline CDR1 and CDR2: SGDLS and YYNGEE. CDR3 coding DNA: TGTGCCAGCAGCGGTCTAACAGGGAGGGAGACCCAGTACTTC. It codes for CASSGLTGRETQYF.

The chain couples TRBV30 to TRBJ2-2; D may be TRBD1 (6 bases). This CDR3 has 14 amino acids. Between the trimmed V and J ends, which lost 0 bases and 5 bases, there was a span of 10 bases. Germline V CDR1 and CDR2: GTSNPN, SVGIG (reference sequence). CDR3 in amino acids: CAWSVEGGTGELFF. CDR3 coding DNA: TGTGCCTGGAGTGTAGAAGGGGGAACCGGGGAGCTGTTTTTT. Full variable domain (remainder filled in from reference TRBV30 and TRBJ2-2): SQTIHQWPATLVQPVGSPLSLECTVEGTSNPNLYWYRQAAGRGLQLLFYSVGIGQISSEVPQNLSASRPQDRQFILSSKKLLLSDSGFYLCAWSVEGGTGELFFGEGSRLTVL.